Following are 20 T cell receptor beta chains from one sample sequenced in a study of cytomegalovirus exposure and HLA in healthy donors. PCR primers comprised 60 Vbeta and 13 Jbeta primers. Profiling relied on immunoSEQ multiplex PCR, and the TCRdb table lists in-frame clones only, not all of them. This table holds about 200,000 clones, around 70% found once. The sequenced sample consisted of PBMCs. Source of these receptors: a man aged 35-49 years in good health and CMV-seropositive.

Comments on this clone: This CDR3 is also generated by other DNA sequences in the sample. The V gene is TRBV9, the J gene TRBJ1-1, with TRBD1 as a possible D gene (6 bases). V gave up 0 bases and J gave up 5 bases, with 11 bases separating them. CDR1 and CDR2 (germline): SGDLS, YYNGEE. The CDR3 has 14 amino acids. CDR3 coding DNA: TGTGCCAGCAGCGTAGGCGGGGGCGCGACTGAAGCTTTCTTT. This encodes CASSVGGGATEAFF.

The J gene is TRBJ1-1, the V gene TRBV19; D is uncertain. Germline V gene sequence: CDR1 LNHDA, CDR2 SQIVND (reference sequence). Trimming left V 9 bases short and J 3 bases short, with 20 bases between. This CDR3 region has 15 residues. The CDR3 sequence is CASNIPERGDTEAFF. CDR3 coding DNA: TGTGCCAGCAACATTCCCGAGCGGGGTGACACTGAAGCTTTCTTT.

This sequence joins TRBV6-1 and TRBJ1-4; the D is unclear. The CDR3 length is 14 residues. V was shortened by 0 bases and J by 7 bases, with 9 bases between the two germline ends. The V gene's germline CDR1 is MNHNS and CDR2 SASEGT. The CDR3 DNA reads as TGTGCCAGCAGTGAAGCGGGCCAGTTTGAAAAACTGTTTTTT. This gives the protein CASSEAGQFEKLFF.

In its sample, this clone was seen a few times. The genes are TRBV4-1 and TRBJ2-3; D gene unclear. Germline CDR1 reads MGHRA; CDR2 reads YSYEKL. This CDR3 is built from 15 residues. The V end was cut by 1 base, the J end by 2 bases, with 10 bases between. CDR3 loop: CASSQVGAATDTQYF. In DNA, the CDR3 is TGCGCCAGCAGCCAAGTGGGCGCTGCCACAGATACGCAGTATTTT.

V is TRBV5-5 and J is TRBJ1-6, with 7 bases matching TRBD1. Germline CDR1 is SGHKS and CDR2 is YYEKEE (reference sequence). J was trimmed by 5 bases and V by 4 bases; bases with no gene match: 3. This CDR3 has 14 amino acids. The CDR3, as DNA: TGTGCCAGCAGCCTAACAGGGGATAATTCACCCCTCCACTTT. It is translated as CASSLTGDNSPLHF.

The chain combines TRBV6-5 with TRBJ1-6; D is unclear. The CDR3 covers 16 residues. Per the germline V gene, CDR1 is MNHEY and CDR2 is SVGAGI. Trimming stripped 2 bases from V and 0 bases from J, with 8 bases between. The CDR3 is CASSYDGSSYNSPLHF. The DNA of the CDR3 is TGTGCCAGCAGTTACGACGGGAGCTCCTATAATTCACCCCTCCACTTT.

The rearrangement uses TRBV5-5 and TRBJ2-1; 7 bases fit TRBD1. This CDR3 comprises 15 residues. CDR1 SGHKS and CDR2 YYEKEE come from the germline V gene (reference sequence). The ends lost 4 bases at V and 9 bases at J; junction bases unmatched: 13. CDR3 in amino acids: CASSTGQHSVSEQFF. The CDR3 nucleotides read TGTGCCAGCAGCACGGGACAGCATAGTGTCAGTGAGCAGTTCTTC. Variable domain in full (rest from reference TRBV5-5 and TRBJ2-1): DAGVTQSPTHLIKTRGQQVTLRCSPISGHKSVSWYQQVLGQGPQFIFQYYEKEERGRGNFPDRFSARQFPNYSSELNVNALLLGDSALYLCASSTGQHSVSEQFFGPGTRLTVL.

This chain joins TRBV6-1 and TRBJ2-7; no firm D call. CDR1 is MNHNS and CDR2 is SASEGT in the germline V gene. Trimming shortened V by 5 bases and J by 0 bases, and 8 bases separated the two germline ends. This CDR3 contains 13 residues. The CDR3 sequence: CASSPGSSYEQYF. The CDR3 bases are TGTGCCAGCAGTCCAGGATCCTCCTACGAGCAGTACTTC.

A few counts support this clone. This chain uses TRBV11-2 with TRBJ2-4; 7 bases are shared with TRBD1. Germline CDR1 reads SGHAT; CDR2 reads FQNNGV. V shed 0 bases, J shed 1 base, and the junction held 6 bases outside the gene matches. The CDR3 length is 17 residues. The CDR3 region has the DNA TGTGCCAGCAGCTTAGAGGCAGGGGGACGGGCCAAAAACATTCAGTACTTC. It specifies CASSLEAGGRAKNIQYF.

This clone was found a few times. This chain links TRBV7-9 with TRBJ2-5; D possibly corresponds to TRBD2 (6 bases). This CDR3 contains 15 residues. V was shortened by 0 bases and J by 5 bases, with 13 bases between the two germline ends. Germline loops: CDR1 SEHNR, CDR2 FQNEAQ (reference sequence). As DNA, the CDR3 is TGTGCCAGCAGCTTAGCGGGAGGTATTGTGGAGACCCAGTACTTC. Its translation: CASSLAGGIVETQYF.

The J gene is TRBJ2-7, the V gene TRBV6-6; D may be TRBD2 (6 bases). The CDR3 sequence is 11 residues long. V lost 7 bases and J lost 3, with 7 bases in between. The germline gives CDR1 MNHNY, CDR2 SVGAGI (reference sequence). CDR3 loop: CASKGLYEQYF. CDR3 sequence (DNA): TGTGCCAGCAAGGGACTCTACGAGCAGTACTTC.

This rearrangement joins TRBV2 to TRBJ1-5, with TRBD1 matching over 8 bases. After removal of 8 bases from V and 0 bases from J, the junction contained 12 bases not matched to a gene. The CDR3 extends over 17 amino acids. CDR1 and CDR2 from the germline V gene are SNHLY and FYNNEI. In DNA, the CDR3 is TGTGCCAGCTCGCGGCAGGGGGCCTCTTATAGCAATCAGCCCCAGCATTTT. Translating it yields CASSRQGASYSNQPQHF.

The rearrangement links TRBV11-3 to TRBJ2-3; possible D gene TRBD2, 5 bases. The CDR3 has 13 residues. Trimming took 5 bases from V and 7 from J, leaving 13 bases between them. The germline CDR1 and CDR2 sequences are SGHNT and YENEEA. CDR3: CASSGSGSNTQYF. The DNA of the CDR3 is TGTGCCAGCAGCGGGTCGGGGTCGAATACGCAGTATTTT.

The chain couples TRBV11-1 to TRBJ1-1; TRBD1 might be the D (5 bases). The CDR3 contains 14 residues. Per germline, CDR1 SGHAT and CDR2 FQDESV (reference sequence). The ends were cut back, 1 base at V and 4 bases at J, with 10 bases in the middle. For the CDR3, the DNA is TGTGCCAGCAGCTTAGAGGGGCCACCCACTGAAGCTTTCTTT. Protein: CASSLEGPPTEAFF.

This clone was seen more than once but under ten times. The genes are TRBV19 and TRBJ1-5; D perhaps matches TRBD1 (6 bases). The CDR3 covers 15 residues. Germline lookup yields CDR1 LNHDA and CDR2 SQIVND (reference sequence). Trimming cost V 6 bases and J 3 bases, with 15 bases left between them. The CDR3 sequence: CASRATGALNQPQHF. CDR3 in DNA: TGTGCCAGTAGAGCGACAGGAGCTCTCAATCAGCCCCAGCATTTT.

This clone came up a few times. The J gene is TRBJ1-2, the V gene TRBV7-2, with 9 bases identical to TRBD1. V shed 5 bases and J 5 bases; nucleotides not matched to a gene: 15. In germline, CDR1 is SGHTA, CDR2 FQGNSA. The CDR3 runs 17 residues. DNA for the CDR3: TGTGCCAGCAGCGTAACGACAGGGGGGATATCCCTATATGGCTACACCTTC. Translating it yields CASSVTTGGISLYGYTF. The variable domain in full, with the rest retrieved from reference TRBV7-2 and TRBJ1-2, is GAGVSQSPSNKVTEKGKDVELRCDPISGHTALYWYRQSLGQGLEFLIYFQGNSAPDKSGLPSDRFSAERTGGSVSTLTIQRTQQEDSAVYLCASSVTTGGISLYGYTFGSGTRLTVV.

The chain has TRBV28 and TRBJ1-5; D unclear. The germline V gene has CDR1 MDHEN and CDR2 SYDVKM. This CDR3 spans 11 amino acids. Trimming took off 3 bases at V and 6 bases at J, with 3 bases between the two ends. In DNA, the CDR3 is TGTGCCAGCAGTTTCAGTCAGCCCCAGCATTTT. This codes for CASSFSQPQHF.

This clone was seen a handful of times. The chain employs TRBV4-1 and TRBJ2-5; 9 nucleotides agree with TRBD1. The closer fit of TRBJ2-7 to the DNA end suggests the J call may be wrong. This CDR3 is built from 16 residues. Germline V CDR1 and CDR2: MGHRA, YSYEKL. The CDR3 loop is CASSHTGTGPTYEQYF. Written as DNA, the CDR3 is TGCGCCAGCAGCCATACGGGGACAGGGCCTACCTACGAGCAGTACTTC.

The rearrangement links TRBV2 to TRBJ1-4; 7 bases are shared with TRBD1. CDR1 is SNHLY, CDR2 FYNNEI, per germline. The CDR3 loop spans 15 amino acids. V dropped 8 bases and J dropped 0; count of bases not matched to a gene: 6. This CDR3 reads CASEPGQSTNEKLFF. CDR3 nucleotide sequence: TGTGCCAGCGAGCCGGGACAGTCAACTAATGAAAAACTGTTTTTT.

This clone was recorded a few times. The chain joins TRBV2 to TRBJ1-2, with D tentatively TRBD1 (5 bases). The germline gives CDR1 SNHLY, CDR2 FYNNEI. The CDR3 is made up of 16 amino acids. The germline V and J ends were trimmed by 1 base and 2 bases, with 14 bases remaining between them. This CDR3 reads CASSEDGLQGNYGYTF. In DNA, the CDR3 is TGTGCCAGCAGTGAAGATGGTCTGCAGGGCAACTATGGCTACACCTTC.